Below, one T cell receptor beta chain is given with its context. This sample stems from a study of blood T cell repertoires in COVID-19. Overall study context: Collection of acute and convalescent COVID-19 samples took place in the United States, Italy and Spain. From T cells, B-cell-depleted T cells, or PBMCs came the material, which was cDNA or gDNA.

Per the original data handling: Amplification of reference gene primers was used by the study to estimate nucleated cell counts. This table comes from immunoSEQ multiplex PCR, and its TCRdb copy is limited to in-frame clones, with some not included. The D gene and trimming were derived from the DNA, and the V and J assignments and clone size from that table. The repertoire holds roughly 60,000 clones, with nearly 90% as singletons. Sequences were obtained from peripheral blood. The TCR sequence derives from a man aged 45 to 65 with active COVID-19.

The CDR3 is CATSRDSLAPHEQYF. CDR3 DNA: TGTGCCACCAGCAGAGATAGCCTAGCCCCCCACGAGCAGTACTTC. The chain joins TRBV15 to TRBJ2-7, with D possibly matching TRBD2 (5 bases). The V gene lost 0 bases and the J gene lost 5 bases, with 14 bases spanning the gap. The CDR3 totals 15 residues. Germline CDR1 is LNHNV and CDR2 is YYDKDF (reference sequence).